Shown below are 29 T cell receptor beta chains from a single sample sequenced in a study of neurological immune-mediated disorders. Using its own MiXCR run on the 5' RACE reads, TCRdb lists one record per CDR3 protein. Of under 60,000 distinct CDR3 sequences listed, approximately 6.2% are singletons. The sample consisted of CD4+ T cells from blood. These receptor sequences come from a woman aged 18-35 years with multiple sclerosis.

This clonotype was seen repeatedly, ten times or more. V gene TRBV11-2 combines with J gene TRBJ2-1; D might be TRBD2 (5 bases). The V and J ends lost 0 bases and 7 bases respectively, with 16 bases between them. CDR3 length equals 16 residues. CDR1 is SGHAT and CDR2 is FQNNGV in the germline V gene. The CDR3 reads CASSLDRATRGNEQFF. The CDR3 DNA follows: TGTGCCAGCAGCTTAGATCGCGCGACCCGAGGGAATGAGCAGTTCTTC.

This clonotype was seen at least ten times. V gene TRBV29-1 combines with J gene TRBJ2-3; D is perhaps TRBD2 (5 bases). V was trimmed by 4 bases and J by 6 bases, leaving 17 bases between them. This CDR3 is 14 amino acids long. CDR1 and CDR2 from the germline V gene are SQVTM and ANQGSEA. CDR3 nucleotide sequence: TGCAGCGTTGGGAGGCAGGTGATCGGGGATACGCAGTATTTT. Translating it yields CSVGRQVIGDTQYF.

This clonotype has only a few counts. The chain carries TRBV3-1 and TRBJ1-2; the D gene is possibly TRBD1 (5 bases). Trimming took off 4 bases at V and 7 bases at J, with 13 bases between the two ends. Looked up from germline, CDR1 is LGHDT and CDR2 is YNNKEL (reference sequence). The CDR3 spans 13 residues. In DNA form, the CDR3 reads TGTGCCAGCAGCCCTGACAGAAGGGGTGGCTACACCTTC. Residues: CASSPDRRGGYTF.

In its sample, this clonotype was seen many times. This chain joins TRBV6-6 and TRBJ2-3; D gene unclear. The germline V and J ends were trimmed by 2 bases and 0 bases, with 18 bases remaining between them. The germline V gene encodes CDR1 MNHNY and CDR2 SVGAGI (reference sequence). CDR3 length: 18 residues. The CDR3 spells CASSYTATTDISTDTQYF. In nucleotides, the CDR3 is TGTGCCAGCAGTTACACGGCTACCACCGATATTAGCACAGATACGCAGTATTTT.

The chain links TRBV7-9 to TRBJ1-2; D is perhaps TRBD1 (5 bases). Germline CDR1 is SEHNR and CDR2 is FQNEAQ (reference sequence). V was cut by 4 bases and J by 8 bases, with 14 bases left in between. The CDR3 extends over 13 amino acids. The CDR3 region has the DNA TGTGCCAGCAGCTGGGACCACTCCCTCGGCTACACCTTC. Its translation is CASSWDHSLGYTF.

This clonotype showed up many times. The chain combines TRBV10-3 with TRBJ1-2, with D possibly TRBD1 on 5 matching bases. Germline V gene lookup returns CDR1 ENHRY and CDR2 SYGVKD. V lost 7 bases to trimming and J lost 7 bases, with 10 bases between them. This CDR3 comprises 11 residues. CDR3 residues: CAITAGVGYTF. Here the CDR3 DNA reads TGTGCCATCACCGCGGGGGTTGGCTACACCTTC.

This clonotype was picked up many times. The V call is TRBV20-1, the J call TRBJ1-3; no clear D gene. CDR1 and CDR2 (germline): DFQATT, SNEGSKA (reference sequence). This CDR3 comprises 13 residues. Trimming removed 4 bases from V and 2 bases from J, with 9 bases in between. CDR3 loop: CSATQRPGNTIYF. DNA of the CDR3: TGCAGTGCTACTCAGCGGCCTGGAAACACCATATATTTT.

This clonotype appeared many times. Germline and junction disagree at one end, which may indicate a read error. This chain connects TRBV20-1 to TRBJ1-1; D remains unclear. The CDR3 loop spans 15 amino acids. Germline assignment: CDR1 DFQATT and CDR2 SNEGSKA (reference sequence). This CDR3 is CSSSRSPAVNTEAFF. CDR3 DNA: TGCAGTTCTAGCCGAAGTCCAGCAGTGAACACTGAAGCTTTCTTT.

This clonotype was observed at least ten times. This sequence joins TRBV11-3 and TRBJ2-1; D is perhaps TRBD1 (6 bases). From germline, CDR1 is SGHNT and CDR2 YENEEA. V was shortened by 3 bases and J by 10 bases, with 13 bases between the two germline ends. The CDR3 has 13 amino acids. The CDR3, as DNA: TGTGCCAGCAGCTTCCCACCAGGGGACGAGCAGTTCTTC. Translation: CASSFPPGDEQFF.

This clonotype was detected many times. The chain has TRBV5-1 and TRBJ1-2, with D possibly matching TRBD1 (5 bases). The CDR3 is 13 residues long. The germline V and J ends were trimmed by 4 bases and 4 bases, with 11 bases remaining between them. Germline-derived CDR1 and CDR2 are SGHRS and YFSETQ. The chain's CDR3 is CASSTTVGYGYTF. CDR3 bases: TGCGCCAGCAGCACGACAGTTGGCTATGGCTACACCTTC.

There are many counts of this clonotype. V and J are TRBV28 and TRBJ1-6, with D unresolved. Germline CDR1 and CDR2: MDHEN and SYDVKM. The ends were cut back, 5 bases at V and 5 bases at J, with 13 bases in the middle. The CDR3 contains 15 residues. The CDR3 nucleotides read TGTGCCAGCAGTCCTCCACGTCTGGATAATTCACCCCTCCACTTT. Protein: CASSPPRLDNSPLHF. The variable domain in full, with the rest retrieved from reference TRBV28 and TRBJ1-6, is DVKVTQSSRYLVKRTGEKVFLECVQDMDHENMFWYRQDPGLGLRLIYFSYDVKMKEKGDIPEGYSVSREKKERFSLILESASTNQTSMYLCASSPPRLDNSPLHFGNGTRLTVT.

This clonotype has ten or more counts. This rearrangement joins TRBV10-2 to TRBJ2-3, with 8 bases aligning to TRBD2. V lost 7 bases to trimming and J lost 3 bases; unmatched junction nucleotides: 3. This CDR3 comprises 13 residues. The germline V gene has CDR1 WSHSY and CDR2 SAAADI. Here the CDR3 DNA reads TGCGCCAGCAAAGGCGGGGGGACAGATACGCAGTATTTT. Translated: CASKGGGTDTQYF.

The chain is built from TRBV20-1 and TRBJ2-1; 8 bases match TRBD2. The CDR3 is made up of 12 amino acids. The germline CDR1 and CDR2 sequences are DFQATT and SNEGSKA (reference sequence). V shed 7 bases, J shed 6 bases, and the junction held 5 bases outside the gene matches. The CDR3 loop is CSVSGTSNEQFF. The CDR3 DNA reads TGCAGTGTTTCCGGGACTAGCAATGAGCAGTTCTTC.

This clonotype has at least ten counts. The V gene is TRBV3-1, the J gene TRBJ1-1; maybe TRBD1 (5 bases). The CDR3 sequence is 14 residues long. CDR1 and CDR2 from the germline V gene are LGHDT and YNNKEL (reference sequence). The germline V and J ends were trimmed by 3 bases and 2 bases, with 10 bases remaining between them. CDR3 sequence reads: CASSHTTENTEAFF. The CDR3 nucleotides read TGTGCCAGCAGCCATACGACAGAAAACACTGAAGCTTTCTTT.

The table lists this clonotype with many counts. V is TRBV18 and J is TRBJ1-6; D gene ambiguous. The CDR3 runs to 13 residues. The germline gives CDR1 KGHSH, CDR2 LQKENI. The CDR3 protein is CAIKKESSSPLHF. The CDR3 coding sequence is TGTGCTATCAAGAAGGAGTCGTCTTCACCCCTCCACTTT.

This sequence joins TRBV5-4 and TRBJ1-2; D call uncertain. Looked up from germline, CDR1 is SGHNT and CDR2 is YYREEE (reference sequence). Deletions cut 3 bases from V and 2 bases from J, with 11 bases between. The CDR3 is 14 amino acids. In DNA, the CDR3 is TGTGCCAGCAGCTGGTGCGGCCAGAACTATGGCTACACCTTC. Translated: CASSWCGQNYGYTF.

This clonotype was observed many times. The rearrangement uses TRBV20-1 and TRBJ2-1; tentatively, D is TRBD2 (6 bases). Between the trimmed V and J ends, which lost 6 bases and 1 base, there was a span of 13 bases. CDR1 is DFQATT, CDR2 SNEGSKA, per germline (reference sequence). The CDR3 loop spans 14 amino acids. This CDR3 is CSAVWGGSYNEQFF. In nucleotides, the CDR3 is TGCAGTGCCGTCTGGGGAGGTTCCTACAATGAGCAGTTCTTC.

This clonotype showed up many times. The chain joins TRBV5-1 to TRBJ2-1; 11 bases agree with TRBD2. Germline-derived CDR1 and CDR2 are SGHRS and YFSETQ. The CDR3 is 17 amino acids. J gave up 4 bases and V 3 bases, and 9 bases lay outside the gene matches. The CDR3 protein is CASSSHTGTSGYNEQFF. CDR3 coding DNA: TGCGCCAGCAGCTCACATACCGGGACTAGCGGTTACAATGAGCAGTTCTTC.

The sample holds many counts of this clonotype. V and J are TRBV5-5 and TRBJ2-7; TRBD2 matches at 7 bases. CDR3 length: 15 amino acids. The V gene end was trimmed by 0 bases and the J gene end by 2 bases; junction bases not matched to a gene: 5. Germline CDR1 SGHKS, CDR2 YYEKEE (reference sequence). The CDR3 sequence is CASSLVAGETYEQYV. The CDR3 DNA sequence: TGTGCCAGCAGCTTGGTCGCGGGAGAGACCTACGAGCAGTACGTC.

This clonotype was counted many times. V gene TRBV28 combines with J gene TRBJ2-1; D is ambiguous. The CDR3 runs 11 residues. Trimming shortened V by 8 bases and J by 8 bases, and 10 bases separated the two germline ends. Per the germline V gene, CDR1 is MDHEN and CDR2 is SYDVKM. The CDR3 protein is CASLGWDEQFF. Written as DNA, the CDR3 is TGTGCCAGCCTAGGTTGGGATGAGCAGTTCTTC.

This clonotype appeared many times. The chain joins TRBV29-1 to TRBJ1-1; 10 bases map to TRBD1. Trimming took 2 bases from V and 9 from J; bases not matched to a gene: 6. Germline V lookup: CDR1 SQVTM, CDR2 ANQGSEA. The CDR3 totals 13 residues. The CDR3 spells CSVEKGQGLQAFF. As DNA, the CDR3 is TGCAGCGTTGAAAAGGGACAGGGGCTTCAAGCTTTCTTT. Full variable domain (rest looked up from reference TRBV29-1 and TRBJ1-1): SAVISQKPSRDICQRGTSLTIQCQVDSQVTMMFWYRQQPGQSLTLIATANQGSEATYESGFVIDKFPISRPNLTFSTLTVSNMSPEDSSIYLCSVEKGQGLQAFFGQGTRLTVV.

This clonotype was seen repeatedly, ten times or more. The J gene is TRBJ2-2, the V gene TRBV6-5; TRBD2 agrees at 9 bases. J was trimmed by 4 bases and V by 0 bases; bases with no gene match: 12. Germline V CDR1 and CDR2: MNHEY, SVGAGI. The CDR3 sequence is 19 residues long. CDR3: CASSYSPHASGKRTGELFF. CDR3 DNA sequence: TGTGCCAGCAGTTACTCCCCCCATGCTAGCGGGAAGCGCACCGGGGAGCTGTTTTTT.

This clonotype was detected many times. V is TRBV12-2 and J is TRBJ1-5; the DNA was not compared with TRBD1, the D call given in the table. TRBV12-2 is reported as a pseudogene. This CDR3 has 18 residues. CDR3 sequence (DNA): TGTGCAAGTCGCTTAGCGGGGGACAGGGGGCCAGGCAATCAGCCCCAGCATTTT. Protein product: CASRLAGDRGPGNQPQHF.

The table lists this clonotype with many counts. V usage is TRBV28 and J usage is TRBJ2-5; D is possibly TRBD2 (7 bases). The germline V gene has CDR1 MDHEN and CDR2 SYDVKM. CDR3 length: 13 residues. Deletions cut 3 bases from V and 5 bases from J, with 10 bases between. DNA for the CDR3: TGTGCCAGCAGTTTCCGGGGGGCTGAGACCCAGTACTTC. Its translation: CASSFRGAETQYF.

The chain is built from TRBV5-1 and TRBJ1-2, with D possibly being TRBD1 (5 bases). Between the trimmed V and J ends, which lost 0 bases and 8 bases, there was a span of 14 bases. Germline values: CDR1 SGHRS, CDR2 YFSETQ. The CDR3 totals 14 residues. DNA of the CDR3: TGCGCCAGCAGCTTGGGACAGCCACTCCTGGGCTACACCTTC. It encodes CASSLGQPLLGYTF.

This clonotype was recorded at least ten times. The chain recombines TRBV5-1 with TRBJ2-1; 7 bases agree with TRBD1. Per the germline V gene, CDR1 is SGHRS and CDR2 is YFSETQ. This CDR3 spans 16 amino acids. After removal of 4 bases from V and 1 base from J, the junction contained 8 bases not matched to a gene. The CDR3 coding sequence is TGCGCCAGCAGCCAGACATCGGGACAGTCCTACAATGAGCAGTTCTTC. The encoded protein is CASSQTSGQSYNEQFF.

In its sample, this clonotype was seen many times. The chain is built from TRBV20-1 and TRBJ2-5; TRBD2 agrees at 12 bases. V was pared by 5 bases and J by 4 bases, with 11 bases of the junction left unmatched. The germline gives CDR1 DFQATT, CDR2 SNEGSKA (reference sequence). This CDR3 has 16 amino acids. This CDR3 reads CSAPPASGGVVETQYF. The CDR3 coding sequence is TGCAGTGCTCCTCCGGCTAGCGGGGGGGTAGTAGAGACCCAGTACTTC.

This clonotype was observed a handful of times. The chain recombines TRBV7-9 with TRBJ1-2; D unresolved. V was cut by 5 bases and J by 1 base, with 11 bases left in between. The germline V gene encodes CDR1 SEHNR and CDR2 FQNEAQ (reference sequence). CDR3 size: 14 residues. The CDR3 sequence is CASSLPTINYGYTF. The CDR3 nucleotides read TGTGCCAGCAGCCTACCGACAATTAACTATGGCTACACCTTC.

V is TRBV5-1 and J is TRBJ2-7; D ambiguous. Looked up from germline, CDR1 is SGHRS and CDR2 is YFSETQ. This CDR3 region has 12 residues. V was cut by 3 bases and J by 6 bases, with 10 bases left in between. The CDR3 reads CASSSNLGEQYF. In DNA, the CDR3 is TGCGCCAGCAGCTCCAACCTGGGCGAGCAGTACTTC.